The source of this T cell receptor (beta chain) is a study of cytomegalovirus exposure and HLA in healthy donors (dated by TCRdb to about 2017). Regarding the research as a whole: According to an earlier analysis of 450 to 650 of the donors, 150 million to 200 million T cells yielded over 90 million unique TCR beta sequences and 276 Gb of sequence data. About 330 gigabases of sequencing data and around 85 million unique TCR sequences made up an early release that covered approximately 650 HLA-typed donors. The genetic ancestry cluster associated with self-reported Caucasian donors included 65% to 90% of the 398 genotyped donors. The aim of the study was to test whether cataloging public T cell receptors could identify signatures of past pathogen exposure. The T cell repertoires of some 670 subjects were profiled by immunosequencing and related to cytomegalovirus serostatus. A separate validation cohort of more than 100 different subjects was used in addition to the roughly 700-subject first cohort. To predict cytomegalovirus infection status, the study brought together high-throughput TCR immunosequencing, statistical association of individual TCRs with disease status, and machine learning. In a later analysis, previously published TCR beta repertoires from 670 or so donors were re-analyzed and high-resolution HLA genotyping was added so that TCR occurrence patterns could be studied. In the later analysis, no new phenotypic data were used to find candidate immune exposures; instead, reliance was placed on TCR beta sequences and their occurrence across donors. An earlier analysis of nearly 600 of the donors applied high-throughput TCR beta sequencing to assess whether each TCR beta V gene segment acted as functional or pseudogenic. Donor age, sex, ethnicity and CMV serostatus were compiled together with the repertoire data. Genome-wide SNP genotypes for about 55% of the roughly 670 donors were used in a later genetic analysis, which treated that subset as a discovery cohort. All discovery cohort repertoires had been generated using a single sequencing platform. Both class I and class II loci were covered by HLA typing, at four-digit resolution. The number of typed donors differed by locus: roughly 620-640 for A, B, C, DRB1 and DQB1; approximately 520 for DQA1; approximately 600 for DPA1; and about 450 for DPB1. Because of strong linkage in the cohort, roughly five DR-DQ haplotypes were treated as single units for association and clustering. Among approximately 370 genotyped donors of the cohort, an average of approximately 200,000 unique TCR beta nucleotide sequences was sequenced per donor, of which about 18% were non-productive. Summary of the overall study and its limitations: In an earlier analysis of some 540 of the donors, most TCR beta V segments appeared in productive rearrangements about 90% or about 30% of the time, broadly matching IMGT annotations. A later analysis found that most CMV-associated TCR beta chains appeared HLA-restricted, with HLA associations seemingly driven largely by CMV exposure. In vitro tests confirmed that a few of the cytomegalovirus-associated TCR beta chains recognize cytomegalovirus antigens. In a later analysis, around 17,000 TCR beta sequences were associated with specific HLA alleles at a false discovery rate of 0.05. In a later analysis, HLA-associated TCR beta chains showed more clonal expansion and lower generation probabilities than non-associated chains that were equally common. In a later analysis, several top co-occurrence clusters were reported to appear linked to parvovirus B19, influenza, CMV and Epstein-Barr virus. Over 15 rarely observed V segments, including chromosome 9 orphons, were excluded from the earlier analysis of 550 to 700 of the donors because counts were too low. According to a later analysis, TCR association rates differed among HLA loci, with DRB1 alleles showing the most associated TCRs and HLA-C alleles showing the fewest. Sequencing depth was assumed to be roughly uniform across donors in the presence/absence analyses, though that assumption may not hold. A cluster of highly shared sequence variants was judged likely to be a technical artifact of the sequencing pipeline. Cytomegalovirus status was reported to be diagnosed by the classifier with high specificity and sensitivity in both the original and validation cohorts. Correlated functional status among segregating V segments might reflect linkage disequilibrium, but an unknown experimental factor could not be ruled out. According to a later genetic analysis, donors in an Asian-associated ancestry cluster had fewer N-insertions in productive TCRs than the roughly 670-donor mean. Because the 87-base-pair reads could not distinguish some IMGT-functional V segments, including TRBV6-2 and TRBV6-3, those segments were excluded. A further reported finding was that TCR beta sequences accurately predicted the HLA-A and HLA-B alleles for most subjects in the first cohort. Most TCR sequences were seen in very few donors, while some public TCRs were found in many individuals. The authors suggested that the approach could potentially be generalized to other disease states and immunological phenotypes. CMV serostatus was the only immune exposure information available for the cohort. Only TCR beta chains were sequenced in this cohort, and the absence of alpha or paired-chain data limited detectable features. Because some donors lacked HLA typing at each locus, the association tests relied only on the typed subset. The study gave a list of around 170 TCR beta chains associated with cytomegalovirus. When HLA alleles, especially DR and DQ, strongly co-occurred, attributing TCR associations to individual alleles was difficult. An association between a missense DCLRE1C variant and V-gene and J-gene trimming of TCR beta chains was found in a later genetic analysis and replicated in an independent cohort.

This clone occurred once. This clone's antigen is unknown. No base qualities exist here, and no much larger clone lies one base off it. The cohort was made up of roughly 670 healthy bone marrow donors. Cohort members were all nominally healthy when sampled, although unrecorded immune exposures were likely present. The donor tested CMV seropositive and was one of the 289 seropositive cohort members. A peripheral blood sample was provided by each donor, and peripheral blood mononuclear cells were used for TCR beta sequencing. Genomic DNA extraction from the blood cell samples was performed with the Qiagen DNeasy Blood Extraction Kit. Library preparation used the immunoSEQ multiplex PCR assay. For the multiplex PCR, a mixture combining 60 forward primers for TCR Vbeta segments and 13 reverse primers for TCR Jbeta segments was used. The CDR3 region of rearranged TCR beta genes was amplified from genomic DNA by a multiplex PCR assay. The Illumina HiSeq System was used to sequence the amplified TCR beta libraries as 87-base-pair reads. As for how the authors treated the data: A later analysis counted some 74 million unique TCR beta chains across the roughly 700 repertoires, and around 9.9 million of these chains were shared by at least two donors. Raw reads were error-corrected and collapsed into unique sequences by a nearest-neighbor algorithm in which closely related sequences were merged to remove PCR and sequencing errors. To assign V, D and J gene segments, CDR3 sequences were aligned to IMGT reference sequences. For a sequence to be retained, at least a six-nucleotide match to both a V gene segment and a J gene segment was required. A rearrangement counted as productive if the CDR3 had no stop codons and remained in frame with V and J, and every other rearrangement counted as non-productive. Following IMGT convention, CDR3 was defined as the stretch from the second conserved V-encoded cysteine to the conserved J-encoded phenylalanine. The earlier analysis of fewer than 700 of the donors excluded sequences that lacked an unambiguous match to a single V gene segment. In an earlier analysis of more than 500 of the donors, a V segment was called functional when productive rearrangements were above 56.7%, and segregating when the standard deviation between donors exceeded 5%. A statistical classification framework was built to diagnose cytomegalovirus status from the catalog of TCR beta chain sequences. A later analysis assigned V and J genes by comparing TCR nucleotide sequences with IMGT/GENE-DB human TR gene sequences. A later analysis assigned CDR3 sequences and most-parsimonious VDJ recombination scenarios with the TCRdist pipeline. A later analysis defined each TCR beta chain by its CDR3 amino acid sequence plus V-gene family, and excluded reads lacking a unique V-gene family. To address suspected cross-contamination and a sequencing artifact, a later analysis removed a few hundred highly shared, low-generation-probability nucleotide sequences. For each public chain, a later analysis derived a clonal expansion index from normalized ranks of inferred template counts within each repertoire. A later analysis computed generation probabilities with a VDJ recombination model fitted to out-of-frame rearrangements, and checked the results against IGoR. In a later analysis, hypergeometric tests were used to score TCR-TCR, TCR-HLA and TCR-CMV co-occurrence, with a repertoire-size bias correction applied to TCR pairs. A later analysis estimated false discovery rates by permuting HLA or CMV assignments 20 times. In a later analysis, co-occurring TCRs were grouped with DBSCAN, and TCRdist sequence similarity was added when clustering was performed within HLA-allele-positive subsets. Co-occurrence clustering excluded repertoires with fewer than 30,000 or more than 120,000 public chains, plus five with anomalous nucleotide sharing. This is the immuneACCESS table as TCRdb keeps it, with only in-frame sequences that have V and J called. A part of the clones is gone; compared with another copy, unresolved V genes explain less than half, and the rest is unexplained. D and trimming come from the DNA, and the V and J calls and clone size come from that table. The sample table shows about 150,000 clones, and 82% are seen once. The top ten clonotypes cover approximately 6.3% of the sample.

For CDR1 and CDR2, the germline V gene lists SNHLY and FYNNEI. V sheds 7 bases and J sheds 7 bases, leaving 9 bases between their ends. The CDR3 sequence holds 11 residues, the cysteine and phenylalanine included. CDR3 DNA is the only sequence kept; it has 33 bases, read in frame from the first base. The rearrangement joined TRBV2 to TRBJ2-3; the D gene lacks a confident call. The receptor was isolated from a woman aged 50 to 60 in good health and CMV-seropositive. The sequenced sample consisted of PBMCs. The CDR3 loop reads CASTDIYTQYF. The DNA sequence reads TGTGCCAGCACCGACATTTATACGCAGTATTTT.